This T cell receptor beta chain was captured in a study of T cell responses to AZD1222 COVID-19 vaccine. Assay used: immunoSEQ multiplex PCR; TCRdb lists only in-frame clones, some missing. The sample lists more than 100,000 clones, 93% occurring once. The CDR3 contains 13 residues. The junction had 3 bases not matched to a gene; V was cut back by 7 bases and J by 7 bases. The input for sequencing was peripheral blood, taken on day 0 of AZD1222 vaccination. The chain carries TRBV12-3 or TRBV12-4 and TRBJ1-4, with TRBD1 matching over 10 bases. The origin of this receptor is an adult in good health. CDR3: CASKGQGSEKLFF. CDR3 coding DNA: TGTGCCAGCAAGGGACAGGGGAGTGAAAAACTGTTTTTT.